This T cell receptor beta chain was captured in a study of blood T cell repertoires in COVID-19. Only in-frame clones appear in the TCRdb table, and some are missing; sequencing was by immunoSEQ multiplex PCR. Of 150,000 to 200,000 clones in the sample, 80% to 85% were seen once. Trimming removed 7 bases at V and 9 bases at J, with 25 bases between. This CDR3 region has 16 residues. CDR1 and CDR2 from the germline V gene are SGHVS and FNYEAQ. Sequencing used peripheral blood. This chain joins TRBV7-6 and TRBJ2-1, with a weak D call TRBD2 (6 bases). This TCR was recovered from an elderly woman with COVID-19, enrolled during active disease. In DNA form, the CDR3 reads TGTGCCAGCACCGAGTACCCCCGGTCCGGGACTCGTGAGCAGTTCTTC. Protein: CASTEYPRSGTREQFF.